A selection of T cell receptor beta chains follows, all from one sample in a study of blood T cell repertoires in COVID-19. TCRdb's table, derived via immunoSEQ multiplex PCR, lists solely in-frame clones and lacks some. The sample holds 130,000 to 150,000 clones, roughly 87% seen once. The sample was peripheral blood. The receptors here all came from a man aged 70 or older with acute or convalescent COVID-19. Both conserved end residues are part of each CDR3. Fields, in order: clone size, D gene, J gene, V gene, CDR3 protein, CDR3 DNA. A D gene is named only where the DNA matches it firmly. The size entry is marked missing in some rows and otherwise reads once, few, many or a size class.

once	-	TRBJ1-2	TRBV10-3	CASVKGAQDLIYGYTF	TGTGCCTCAGTAAAAGGGGCACAGGATTTGATCTATGGCTACACCTTC
-	TRBD2	TRBJ2-1	TRBV29-1	CSVDGSGSLDEQFF	TGCAGCGTTGACGGTAGCGGGAGTTTGGATGAGCAGTTCTTC
-	-	TRBJ1-4	TRBV2	CASSEGQTTNEKLFF	TGTGCCAGCAGTGAAGGACAGACAACTAATGAAAAACTGTTTTTT
-	-	TRBJ2-7	TRBV2	CASSETAVLYEQYF	TGTGCCAGCAGTGAAACAGCAGTGCTTTACGAGCAGTACTTC
-	-	TRBJ1-1	TRBV30	CAWSVGSQGTEAFF	TGTGCCTGGAGTGTCGGGTCCCAAGGCACTGAAGCTTTCTTT
-	-	TRBJ1-6	TRBV29-1	CSVGYMGSPLHF	TGCAGCGTCGGGTACATGGGTTCACCCCTCCACTTT
-	-	TRBJ1-6	TRBV19	CASSMAVGENSPLHF	TGTGCCAGTAGTATGGCGGTGGGAGAGAATTCACCCCTCCACTTT
-	TRBD1	TRBJ1-4	TRBV3-1/TRBV3-2	CASSQDLGQGNEKLFF	TGTGCCAGCAGCCAAGATCTAGGACAGGGGAATGAAAAACTGTTTTTT
-	TRBD1	TRBJ1-2	TRBV19	CASRGTGPYYGYTF	TGTGCCAGTAGAGGGACAGGGCCCTACTATGGCTACACCTTC
-	TRBD1	TRBJ1-1	TRBV29-1	CSARTGSNTEAFF	TGCAGCGCCCGGACAGGGTCGAACACTGAAGCTTTCTTT
-	-	TRBJ1-3	TRBV3-1/TRBV3-2	CASSLNPGSQGNTIYF	TGTGCCAGCAGTCTAAACCCCGGGAGTCAAGGAAACACCATATATTTT
-	-	TRBJ1-5	TRBV3-1/TRBV3-2	CASSQSDIRQPQHF	TGTGCCAGCAGCCAATCGGACATACGGCAGCCCCAGCATTTT
-	TRBD1	TRBJ2-2	TRBV19	CASSIQGANTGELFF	TGTGCCAGTAGTATACAGGGGGCGAACACCGGGGAGCTGTTTTTT
once	-	TRBJ1-2	TRBV12-3/TRBV12-4	CASSPLNYGYTF	TGTGCCAGCAGTCCCCTTAACTATGGCTACACCTTC
-	-	TRBJ2-4	TRBV19	CASSVTGSLAKNIQYF	TGTGCCAGTAGTGTAACAGGGTCCCTAGCCAAAAACATTCAGTACTTC
-	-	TRBJ1-3	TRBV28	CASSGFSKQGSYSGNTIYF	TGTGCCAGCAGCGGATTTAGTAAGCAGGGATCTTATTCTGGAAACACCATATATTTT
-	TRBD2	TRBJ2-1	TRBV9	CASSVARLAGSNEQFF	TGTGCCAGCAGCGTAGCTCGACTAGCGGGGTCTAATGAGCAGTTCTTC
-	-	TRBJ1-1	TRBV30	CASEGGALGTEAFF	TGTGCCTCCGAGGGGGGGGCGCTGGGCACTGAAGCTTTCTTT
-	-	TRBJ1-1	TRBV10-3	CAIRVPGTEAFF	TGTGCCATCAGGGTCCCGGGCACTGAAGCTTTCTTT
once	TRBD1	TRBJ2-5	TRBV5-5	CASSLRDSQETQYF	TGTGCCAGCAGCTTGAGGGACAGCCAAGAGACCCAGTACTTC
-	-	TRBJ2-1	TRBV11-2	CASSRNIGEQFF	TGTGCCAGCAGCCGTAATATCGGGGAGCAGTTCTTC
-	-	TRBJ1-5	TRBV3-1/TRBV3-2	CASSQGGSDQPQHF	TGTGCCAGCAGCCAAGGAGGGAGTGACCAGCCCCAGCATTTT
once	-	TRBJ1-3	TRBV6-5	CASGGNSGNTIYF	TGTGCCAGCGGGGGCAACTCTGGAAACACCATATATTTT
-	-	TRBJ2-7	TRBV6-5	CASGDFNSYEQYF	TGTGCCAGCGGGGACTTCAATTCCTACGAGCAGTACTTC
-	-	TRBJ1-1	TRBV10-1	CASSAGGIPEAFF	TGCGCCAGCAGTGCCGGGGGAATACCTGAAGCTTTCTTT
-	-	TRBJ2-5	TRBV9	CASSVNEEETQYF	TGTGCCAGCAGCGTAAACGAGGAGGAGACCCAGTACTTC
-	TRBD1	TRBJ1-1	TRBV19	CASSRAGQGASTEAFF	TGTGCCAGTAGTCGCGCGGGACAGGGGGCGAGCACTGAAGCTTTCTTT
-	-	TRBJ1-1	TRBV11-2	CASSLGTGVMNTEAFF	TGTGCCAGCAGCTTAGGTACGGGAGTTATGAACACTGAAGCTTTCTTT
-	-	TRBJ2-2	TRBV28	CASLGAGELFF	TGTGCCAGCTTAGGGGCCGGGGAGCTGTTTTTT
-	TRBD1	TRBJ1-2	TRBV30	CAHQTGGSLGYTF	TGTGCCCACCAGACAGGGGGTTCCCTTGGCTACACCTTC
-	-	TRBJ1-1	TRBV7-9	CASSLGSNTEAFF	TGTGCCAGCAGCTTAGGCAGTAACACTGAAGCTTTCTTT
once	TRBD1	TRBJ2-7	TRBV11-2	CASSSRGGTGANEQYF	TGTGCCAGCAGCTCAAGAGGGGGGACAGGGGCCAACGAGCAGTACTTC
-	-	TRBJ2-6	TRBV10-1	CASSRDLRGSGANVLTF	TGCGCCAGCAGTCGGGACTTACGAGGATCTGGGGCCAACGTCCTGACTTTC
-	-	TRBJ1-2	TRBV7-2	CASSLEAGYGYTF	TGTGCCAGCAGCTTAGAGGCGGGCTATGGCTACACCTTC
-	-	TRBJ2-5	TRBV5-1	CASSPGRQKTQYF	TGCGCCAGCAGCCCGGGGAGGCAAAAGACCCAGTACTTC
few	-	TRBJ2-1	TRBV9	CASSGGALSYNEQFF	TGTGCCAGCAGCGGCGGGGCCCTATCCTACAATGAGCAGTTCTTC
-	-	TRBJ1-6	TRBV6-5	CASSYSNRARAPLHF	TGTGCCAGCAGTTACTCGAACAGGGCAAGGGCACCCCTCCACTTT
-	-	TRBJ1-1	TRBV29-1	CSVPLGGATEAFF	TGCAGCGTTCCACTGGGGGGGGCCACTGAAGCTTTCTTT
once	-	TRBJ2-3	TRBV25-1	CASRRTGGVTDTQYF	TGTGCCAGCAGAAGAACAGGAGGGGTAACAGATACGCAGTATTTT
-	TRBD1	TRBJ2-7	TRBV4-2	CASSQDGTGGDEQYF	TGTGCCAGCAGCCAAGATGGGACAGGGGGCGACGAGCAGTACTTC
-	TRBD1	TRBJ1-5	TRBV30	CAWSRGQGQWPQHF	TGTGCCTGGAGTAGAGGACAGGGGCAGTGGCCCCAGCATTTT
-	-	TRBJ1-2	TRBV5-1	CASCENPGLDYGYTF	TGCGCCAGTTGCGAGAATCCAGGATTGGACTATGGCTACACCTTC
-	TRBD1	TRBJ1-2	TRBV7-8	CASSSRTGLYGYTF	TGTGCCAGCAGCTCCCGGACAGGACTTTATGGCTACACCTTC
-	-	TRBJ1-5	TRBV5-1	CASSLDGVGSQPQHF	TGCGCCAGCAGCTTGGACGGGGTCGGGAGCCAGCCCCAGCATTTT